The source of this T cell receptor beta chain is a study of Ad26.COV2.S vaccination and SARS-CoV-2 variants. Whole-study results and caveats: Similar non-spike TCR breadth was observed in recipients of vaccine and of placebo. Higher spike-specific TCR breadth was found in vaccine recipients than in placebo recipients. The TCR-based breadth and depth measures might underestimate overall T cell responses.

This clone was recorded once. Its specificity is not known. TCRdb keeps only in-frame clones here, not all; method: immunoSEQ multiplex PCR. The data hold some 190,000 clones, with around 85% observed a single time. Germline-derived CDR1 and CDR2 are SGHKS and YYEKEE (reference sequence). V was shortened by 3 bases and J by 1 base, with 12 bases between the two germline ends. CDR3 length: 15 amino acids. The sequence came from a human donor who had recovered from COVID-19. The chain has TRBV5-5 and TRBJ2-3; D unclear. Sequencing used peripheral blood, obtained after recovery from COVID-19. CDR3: CASSSSSPGTDTQYF. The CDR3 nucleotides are TGTGCCAGCAGCTCCAGCTCCCCTGGCACAGATACGCAGTATTTT.